The 5 T cell receptor beta chains in this list originate from one sample, sequenced in a study of blood T cell repertoires in COVID-19. Measured with immunoSEQ multiplex PCR; TCRdb has only the in-frame clones, and not every one. This table has about 120,000 clones, roughly 86% appearing once. The material sequenced was peripheral blood. The source is a woman between 70 and 85 years old with COVID-19, enrolled during active disease.

The chain uses TRBV2 and TRBJ1-1, with D tentatively TRBD1 (6 bases). The CDR3 is 14 amino acids. CDR1 is SNHLY and CDR2 is FYNNEI in the germline V gene. V was clipped by 8 bases and J by 6 bases, with 19 bases between them. CDR3: CASGVKVEGAEAFF. The CDR3 nucleotides read TGTGCCAGCGGGGTCAAGGTTGAGGGGGCTGAAGCTTTCTTT.

This clone has just one count. Here the CDR3 reads CASSLGGGLGNSPLHF. CDR3 sequence (DNA): TGTGCCAGCAGCTTAGGTGGGGGCCTTGGGAATTCACCCCTCCACTTT. V is TRBV5-4 and J is TRBJ1-6; a possible D gene is TRBD1 (6 bases). V lost 2 bases, J lost 7 bases, and 16 bases lay in between. Germline V gene sequence: CDR1 SGHNT, CDR2 YYREEE (reference sequence). The CDR3 spans 16 residues.

The chain uses TRBV7-8 and TRBJ2-2, with D hard to call. V gave up 1 base and J gave up 1 base, with 7 bases separating them. This CDR3 is built from 15 residues. Germline V CDR1 and CDR2: SGHVS, FQNEAQ. CDR3: CASSLGLGNTGELFF. In nucleotides, the CDR3 is TGTGCCAGCAGCTTAGGGCTAGGGAACACCGGGGAGCTGTTTTTT.

This chain links TRBV6-2 or TRBV6-3 with TRBJ2-1; the D gene is possibly TRBD1 (5 bases). The V and J ends lost 6 bases and 9 bases respectively, with 9 bases between them. The CDR3 sequence is 11 residues long. Germline loops: CDR1 MNHEY, CDR2 SVGEGT. DNA for the CDR3: TGTGCCAGCAGCTCGACAGCTGAGCAGTTCTTC. Amino acids: CASSSTAEQFF.

The rearrangement uses TRBV5-8 and TRBJ1-5; D call uncertain. Trimming shortened V by 3 bases and J by 5 bases, and 6 bases separated the two germline ends. The CDR3 runs to 12 residues. Per the germline V gene, CDR1 is SGHTS and CDR2 is YDEGEE. In nucleotides, the CDR3 is TGTGCCAGCAGCTGGGGAGATCAGCCCCAGCATTTT. This codes for CASSWGDQPQHF.